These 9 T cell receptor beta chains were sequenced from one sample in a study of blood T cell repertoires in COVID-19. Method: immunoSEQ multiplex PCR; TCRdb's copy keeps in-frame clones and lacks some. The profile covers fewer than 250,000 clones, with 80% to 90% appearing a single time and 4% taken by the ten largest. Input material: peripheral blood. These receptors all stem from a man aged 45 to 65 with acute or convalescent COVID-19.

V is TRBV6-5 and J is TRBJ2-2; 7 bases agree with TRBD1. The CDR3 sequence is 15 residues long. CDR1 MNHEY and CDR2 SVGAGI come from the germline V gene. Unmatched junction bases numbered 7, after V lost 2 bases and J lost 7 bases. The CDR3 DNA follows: TGTGCCAGCAGTTACAGAGACAGGGAAGACGGGGAGCTGTTTTTT. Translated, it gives CASSYRDREDGELFF.

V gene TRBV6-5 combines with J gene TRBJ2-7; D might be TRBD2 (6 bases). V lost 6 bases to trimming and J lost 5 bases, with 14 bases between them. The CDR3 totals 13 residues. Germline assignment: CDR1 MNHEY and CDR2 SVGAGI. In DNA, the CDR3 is TGTGCCAGCAGATCTATATCGGGGGACGAGCAGTACTTC. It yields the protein CASRSISGDEQYF.

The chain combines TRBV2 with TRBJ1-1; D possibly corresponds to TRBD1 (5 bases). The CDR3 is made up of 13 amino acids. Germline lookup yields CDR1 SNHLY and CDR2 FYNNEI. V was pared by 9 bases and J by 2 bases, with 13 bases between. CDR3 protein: CASQQEFNTEAFF. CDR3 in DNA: TGTGCCAGTCAACAGGAGTTTAACACTGAAGCTTTCTTT.

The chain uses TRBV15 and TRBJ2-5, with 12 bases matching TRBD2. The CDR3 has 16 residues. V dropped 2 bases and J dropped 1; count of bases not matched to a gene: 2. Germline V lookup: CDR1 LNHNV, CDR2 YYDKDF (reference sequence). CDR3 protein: CATSRWTSGAQETQYF. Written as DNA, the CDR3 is TGTGCCACCAGCAGATGGACTAGCGGGGCCCAAGAGACCCAGTACTTC.

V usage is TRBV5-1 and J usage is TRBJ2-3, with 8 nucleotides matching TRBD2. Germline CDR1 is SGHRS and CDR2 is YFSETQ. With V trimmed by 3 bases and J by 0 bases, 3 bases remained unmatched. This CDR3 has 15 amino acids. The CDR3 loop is CASSYPSGSTDTQYF. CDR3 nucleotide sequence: TGCGCCAGCAGCTACCCTAGCGGGAGCACAGATACGCAGTATTTT.

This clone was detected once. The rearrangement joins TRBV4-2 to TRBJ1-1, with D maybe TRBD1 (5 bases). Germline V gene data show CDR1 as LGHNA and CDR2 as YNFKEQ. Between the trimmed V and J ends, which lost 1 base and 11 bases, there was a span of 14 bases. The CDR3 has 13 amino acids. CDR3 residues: CASSQGSGGGAFF. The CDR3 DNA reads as TGTGCCAGCAGCCAAGGTTCTGGTGGGGGGGCTTTCTTT.

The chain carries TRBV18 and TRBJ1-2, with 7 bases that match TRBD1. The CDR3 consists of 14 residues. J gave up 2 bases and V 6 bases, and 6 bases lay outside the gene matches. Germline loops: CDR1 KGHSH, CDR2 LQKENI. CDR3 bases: TGTGCCAGCTCCCCCGGGACAGACAACTATGGCTACACCTTC. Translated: CASSPGTDNYGYTF.

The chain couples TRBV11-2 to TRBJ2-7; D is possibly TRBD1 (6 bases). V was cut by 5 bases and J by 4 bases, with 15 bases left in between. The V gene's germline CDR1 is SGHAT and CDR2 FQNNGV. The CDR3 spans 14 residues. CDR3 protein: CASSPLLQGYEQYF. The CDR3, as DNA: TGTGCCAGCAGCCCTCTCCTACAGGGTTACGAGCAGTACTTC.

CDR3 nucleotides: TGTGCCAGCTCACCTGGGCCGAGTGAAAAACTGTTTTTT. This translates into CASSPGPSEKLFF. The rearrangement links TRBV18 to TRBJ1-4; D remains ambiguous. Germline lookup yields CDR1 KGHSH and CDR2 LQKENI. The CDR3 covers 13 residues. Trimming shortened V by 3 bases and J by 7 bases, and 9 bases separated the two germline ends. Drawing the rest from reference TRBV18 and TRBJ1-4, the complete variable domain is NAGVMQNPRHLVRRRGQEARLRCSPMKGHSHVYWYRQLPEEGLKFMVYLQKENIIDESGMPKERFSAEFPKEGPSILRIQQVVRGDSAAYFCASSPGPSEKLFFGSGTQLSVL.